A selection of T cell receptor beta chains follows, all from one sample in a study of OX40 agonist ivuxolimab in advanced cancers. TCRdb's copy holds only in-frame clones and misses some; the assay was immunoSEQ multiplex PCR. The table has about 64,000 clones, roughly 90% seen once. This specimen consisted of CD4+ or CD8+ T cells sorted from blood, obtained in a trial of the OX40 agonist ivuxolimab. The receptors originated from an adult with an advanced solid tumor such as melanoma, head and neck, liver or kidney cancer. CDR3s include the opening cysteine and the closing phenylalanine or tryptophan. The order of the fields is D gene, J gene, clone size, V gene, CDR3 protein, CDR3 DNA. D genes are given only for firm matches. A row's size may be missing; if present it is once, few, many or a size class.

>-|TRBJ2-6|-|TRBV2
CASSPQGQMFGEANVLTF
TGTGCCAGCAGTCCCCAAGGGCAGATGTTCGGGGAGGCCAACGTCCTGACTTTC
>TRBD1|TRBJ2-3|-|TRBV6-6
CASTHRGQGTDTQYF
TGTGCCAGCACCCACCGGGGACAGGGTACAGATACGCAGTATTTT
>TRBD1|TRBJ1-4|once|TRBV11-2
CASGQGALGEKLFF
TGTGCCAGCGGACAGGGGGCGCTTGGAGAAAAACTGTTTTTT
>-|TRBJ2-3|-|TRBV7-2
CASSQERNTQYF
TGTGCCAGCAGCCAAGAACGGAATACGCAGTATTTT
>TRBD1|TRBJ1-2|-|TRBV5-8
CASSKWTGGTYGYTF
TGTGCCAGCAGCAAATGGACAGGGGGAACCTATGGCTACACCTTC
>-|TRBJ2-5|-|TRBV5-8
CASSLGTVPTETQYF
TGTGCCAGCAGCTTGGGGACAGTCCCCACCGAGACCCAGTACTTC
>-|TRBJ1-5|-|TRBV6-1
CASSSNGGQNQPQHF
TGTGCCAGCAGCTCGAATGGAGGACAAAATCAGCCCCAGCATTTT
>-|TRBJ1-1|-|TRBV7-6
CASDPSGLNTEAFF
TGTGCCAGCGATCCGTCGGGATTAAACACTGAAGCTTTCTTT
>-|TRBJ1-1|few|TRBV29-1
CSVEGNTEAFF
TGCAGCGTTGAAGGTAACACTGAAGCTTTCTTT
>TRBD1|TRBJ1-1|-|TRBV6-1
CASSARGGHLTEAFF
TGTGCCAGCAGTGCTCGAGGGGGCCACCTCACTGAAGCTTTCTTT
>TRBD1|TRBJ2-1|once|TRBV5-1
CASSPGQGLGNEQFF
TGCGCCAGCAGCCCGGGACAGGGGCTGGGTAATGAGCAGTTCTTC
>-|TRBJ2-1|-|TRBV18
CASSTGTIYNEQFF
TGTGCCAGCTCAACCGGGACAATATACAATGAGCAGTTCTTC
>TRBD1|TRBJ2-5|-|TRBV19
CASSIVGQGQETQYF
TGTGCCAGTAGTATAGTAGGACAGGGGCAAGAGACCCAGTACTTC
>-|TRBJ2-1|-|TRBV18
CASSPFAGVVDNEQFF
TGTGCCAGCTCACCCTTTGCAGGGGTAGTCGACAATGAGCAGTTCTTC
>-|TRBJ1-5|-|TRBV6-1
CASSVNGNSNQPQHF
TGTGCCAGCAGTGTGAATGGGAATAGCAATCAGCCCCAGCATTTT
>TRBD1|TRBJ1-4|-|TRBV11-3
CASSLEDRGPEKLFF
TGTGCCAGCAGCTTGGAGGACAGGGGGCCTGAAAAACTGTTTTTT
>TRBD1|TRBJ1-1|-|TRBV9
CASSAGTGYLNTEAFF
TGTGCCAGCAGCGCCGGGACAGGCTACCTGAACACTGAAGCTTTCTTT
>TRBD1|TRBJ1-5|once|TRBV19
CASSSGTGSGQPQHF
TGTGCCAGTAGTTCCGGGACAGGGTCAGGGCAGCCCCAGCATTTT
>TRBD1|TRBJ1-2|few|TRBV5-1
CASSLDRAGGYTF
TGCGCCAGCAGCCTTGACAGGGCAGGAGGCTACACCTTC
>-|TRBJ1-1|-|TRBV27
CASSFSVYTEAFF
TGTGCCAGCAGTTTTTCAGTATACACTGAAGCTTTCTTT
>TRBD2|TRBJ2-1|few|TRBV7-9
CASSSVGSGRAISDEQFF
TGTGCCAGCAGCTCCGTAGGTAGCGGGAGGGCTATTTCGGATGAGCAGTTCTTC
>TRBD1|TRBJ1-2|-|TRBV6-1
CASRGTGDGYTF
TGTGCCAGCAGAGGGACAGGGGATGGCTACACCTTC
>-|TRBJ1-5|-|TRBV27
CASSFVFNQPQHF
TGTGCCAGCAGTTTCGTTTTCAATCAGCCCCAGCATTTT
>-|TRBJ2-5|-|TRBV18
CASSPNFQETQYF
TGTGCCAGCTCACCAAACTTTCAAGAGACCCAGTACTTC
>-|TRBJ2-7|-|TRBV5-6
CASSQGTYDYEQYF
TGTGCCAGCAGCCAGGGGACGTACGACTACGAGCAGTACTTC
>-|TRBJ1-2|-|TRBV19
CASSIAGQFYGYTF
TGTGCCAGTAGTATAGCCGGACAATTCTATGGCTACACCTTC
>-|TRBJ1-1|-|TRBV21-1
CASSKDGKAFF
TGTGCCAGCAGCAAAGACGGGAAAGCTTTCTTT
>-|TRBJ1-1|once|TRBV5-1
CASSLEGVNTEAFF
TGCGCCAGCAGCTTGGAGGGAGTGAACACTGAAGCTTTCTTT
>-|TRBJ2-2|-|TRBV18
CASSPVTADTGELFF
TGTGCCAGCTCCCCCGTCACAGCAGACACCGGGGAGCTGTTTTTT
>-|TRBJ1-1|-|TRBV5-4
CASSLERREAFF
TGTGCCAGCAGCTTAGAAAGGCGGGAAGCTTTCTTT
>TRBD2|TRBJ2-3|-|TRBV4-2
CASSQGLAGGTDTQYF
TGTGCCAGCAGCCAAGGACTAGCGGGAGGCACAGATACGCAGTATTTT
>TRBD1|TRBJ1-5|few|TRBV6-4
CASSLDRGSQPQHF
TGTGCCAGCAGTTTGGACAGGGGTTCGCAGCCCCAGCATTTT
>TRBD2|TRBJ2-3|-|TRBV19
CASSIREGLADTQYF
TGTGCCAGTAGTATACGGGAGGGCCTGGCTGATACGCAGTATTTT
>-|TRBJ2-1|-|TRBV6-1
CASSETTNNEQFF
TGTGCCAGCAGTGAAACAACTAACAATGAGCAGTTCTTC
>-|TRBJ2-1|-|TRBV9
CASSVRADNEQFF
TGTGCCAGCAGCGTAAGAGCCGACAATGAGCAGTTCTTC
>-|TRBJ1-6|-|TRBV6-1
CASSESDPFSPLHF
TGTGCCAGCAGTGAAAGCGACCCTTTTTCACCCCTCCACTTT
>-|TRBJ2-7|-|TRBV20-1
CSATPGREQYF
TGCAGTGCCACCCCGGGTCGCGAGCAGTACTTC
>-|TRBJ1-1|-|TRBV18
CASSPQAGGDTEAFF
TGTGCCAGCTCACCACAGGCAGGAGGTGACACTGAAGCTTTCTTT
>-|TRBJ2-7|-|TRBV30
CAWSPWAREPYEQYF
TGTGCCTGGAGTCCCTGGGCTCGCGAGCCCTACGAGCAGTACTTC
>TRBD2|TRBJ2-1|-|TRBV7-6
CASSLVAGLFNEQFF
TGTGCCAGCAGCTTAGTAGCGGGGTTATTCAATGAGCAGTTCTTC
>-|TRBJ2-1|-|TRBV10-3
CAISGSGDGNEQFF
TGTGCCATCAGTGGGTCGGGAGACGGGAATGAGCAGTTCTTC
>-|TRBJ1-2|-|TRBV27
CASSGRPNYGYTF
TGTGCCAGCAGTGGAAGACCTAACTATGGCTACACCTTC
>TRBD1|TRBJ1-1|-|TRBV27
CASSLRQGVTEAFF
TGTGCCAGCAGCCTGCGACAGGGAGTCACTGAAGCTTTCTTT
>-|TRBJ2-1|once|TRBV21-1
CASSRNRFWQYNEQFF
TGTGCCAGCAGCCGAAATAGGTTTTGGCAATACAATGAGCAGTTCTTC
>-|TRBJ2-7|-|TRBV6-4
CASSGAFYEQYF
TGTGCCAGCAGTGGGGCTTTCTACGAGCAGTACTTC
>-|TRBJ2-5|few|TRBV21-1
CASSKGGRPTGETQYF
TGTGCCAGCAGCAAAGGGGGCAGGCCCACGGGGGAGACCCAGTACTTC
>-|TRBJ2-7|-|TRBV19
CASSQATKGAYEQYF
TGTGCCAGTAGTCAGGCGACTAAGGGAGCGTACGAGCAGTACTTC
>-|TRBJ2-7|-|TRBV7-9
CASSLGDGYYEQYF
TGTGCCAGCAGCTTGGGGGACGGATACTACGAGCAGTACTTC
>-|TRBJ1-1|-|TRBV7-8
CASRGVGAGDTEAFF
TGTGCCAGCAGGGGGGTTGGGGCAGGGGACACTGAAGCTTTCTTT
>-|TRBJ2-2|-|TRBV7-2
CASSLPQGITGELFF
TGTGCCAGCAGCCTCCCGCAGGGCATCACCGGGGAGCTGTTTTTT
>TRBD1|TRBJ1-5|-|TRBV7-9
CASSSSTGTSNQPQHF
TGTGCCAGCAGCTCTTCGACAGGGACTAGCAATCAGCCCCAGCATTTT
>-|TRBJ2-1|once|TRBV7-2
CASSAGTVKREQFF
TGTGCCAGCAGCGCCGGGACTGTAAAAAGAGAGCAGTTCTTC
>TRBD1|TRBJ1-1|-|TRBV10-3
CAISDPRDRVFLAEAFF
TGTGCCATCAGTGACCCCCGGGACAGGGTTTTTCTCGCTGAAGCTTTCTTT
>TRBD2|TRBJ2-1|-|TRBV7-8
CASRLAGSYNEQFF
TGTGCCAGCAGATTAGCGGGCTCCTACAATGAGCAGTTCTTC
>-|TRBJ2-1|-|TRBV27
CASSLRRPYNEQFF
TGTGCCAGCAGCCTCAGGAGACCCTACAATGAGCAGTTCTTC
>TRBD2|TRBJ2-7|-|TRBV10-3
CAINPGGRAYEQYF
TGTGCCATCAACCCGGGCGGGAGAGCCTACGAGCAGTACTTC
>-|TRBJ2-7|-|TRBV6-5
CASSSGPWSYEQYF
TGTGCCAGCAGCTCCGGGCCATGGTCCTACGAGCAGTACTTC
>-|TRBJ2-1|-|TRBV5-6
CASSLVGAYNEQFF
TGTGCCAGCAGCTTAGTGGGGGCCTACAATGAGCAGTTCTTC
>-|TRBJ2-7|-|TRBV14
CASSRFSVEQYF
TGTGCCAGCAGTCGTTTCTCTGTAGAGCAGTACTTC